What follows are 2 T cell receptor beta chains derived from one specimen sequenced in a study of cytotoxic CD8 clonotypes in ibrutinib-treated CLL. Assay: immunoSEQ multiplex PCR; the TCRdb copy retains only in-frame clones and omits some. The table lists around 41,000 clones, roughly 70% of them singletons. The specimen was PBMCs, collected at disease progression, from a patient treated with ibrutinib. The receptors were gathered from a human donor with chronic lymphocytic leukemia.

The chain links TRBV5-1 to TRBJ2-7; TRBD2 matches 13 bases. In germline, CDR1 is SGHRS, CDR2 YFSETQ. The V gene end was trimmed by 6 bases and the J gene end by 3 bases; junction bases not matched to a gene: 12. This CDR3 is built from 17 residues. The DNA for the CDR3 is TGCGCCAGCACCTCCGGGACTAGCGGGATGGGGGGCTACGAGCAGTACTTC. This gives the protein CASTSGTSGMGGYEQYF.

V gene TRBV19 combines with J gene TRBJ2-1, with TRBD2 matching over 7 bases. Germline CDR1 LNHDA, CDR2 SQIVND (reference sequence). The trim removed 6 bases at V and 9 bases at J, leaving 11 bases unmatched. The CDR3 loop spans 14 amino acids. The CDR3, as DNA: TGTGCCAGTAGCCCGACGGGGGGAGGGGTTGAGCAGTTCTTC. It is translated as CASSPTGGGVEQFF. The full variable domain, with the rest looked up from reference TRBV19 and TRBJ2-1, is DGGITQSPKYLFRKEGQNVTLSCEQNLNHDAMYWYRQDPGQGLRLIYYSQIVNDFQKGDIAEGYSVSREKKESFPLTVTSAQKNPTAFYLCASSPTGGGVEQFFGPGTRLTVL.